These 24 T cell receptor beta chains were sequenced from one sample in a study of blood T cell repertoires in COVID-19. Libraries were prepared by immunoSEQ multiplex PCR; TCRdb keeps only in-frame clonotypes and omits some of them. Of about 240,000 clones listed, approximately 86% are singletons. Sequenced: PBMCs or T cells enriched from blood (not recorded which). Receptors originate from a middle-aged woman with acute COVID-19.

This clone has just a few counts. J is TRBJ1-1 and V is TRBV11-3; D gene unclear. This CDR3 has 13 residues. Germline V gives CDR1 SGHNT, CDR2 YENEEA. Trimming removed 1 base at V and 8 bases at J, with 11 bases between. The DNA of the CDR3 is TGTGCCAGCAGCTTAGGCCCGGTATCCGAAGCTTTCTTT. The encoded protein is CASSLGPVSEAFF.

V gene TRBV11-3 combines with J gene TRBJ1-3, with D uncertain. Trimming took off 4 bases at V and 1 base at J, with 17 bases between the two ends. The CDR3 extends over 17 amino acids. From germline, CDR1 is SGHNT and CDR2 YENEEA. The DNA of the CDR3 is TGTGCCAGCAGCTCGAGACCGGGAGTAGATTCTGGAAACACCATATATTTT. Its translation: CASSSRPGVDSGNTIYF.

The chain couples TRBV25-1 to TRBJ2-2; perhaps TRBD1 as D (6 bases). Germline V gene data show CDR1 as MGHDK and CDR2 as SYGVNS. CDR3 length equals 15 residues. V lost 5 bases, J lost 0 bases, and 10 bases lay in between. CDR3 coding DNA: TGTGCCAGCAGTCCGGGACATACGAACACCGGGGAGCTGTTTTTT. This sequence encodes CASSPGHTNTGELFF.

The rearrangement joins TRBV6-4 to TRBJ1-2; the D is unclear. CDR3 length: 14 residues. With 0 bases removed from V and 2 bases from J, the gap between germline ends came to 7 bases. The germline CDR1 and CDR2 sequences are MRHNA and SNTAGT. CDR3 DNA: TGTGCCAGCAGTGACTCTAACAACAACTATGGCTACACCTTC. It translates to CASSDSNNNYGYTF.

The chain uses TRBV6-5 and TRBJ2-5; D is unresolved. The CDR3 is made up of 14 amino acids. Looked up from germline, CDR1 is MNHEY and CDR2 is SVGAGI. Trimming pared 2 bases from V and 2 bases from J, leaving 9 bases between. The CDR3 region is CASSYAAVQETQYF. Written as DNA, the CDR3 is TGTGCCAGCAGTTACGCTGCGGTTCAAGAGACCCAGTACTTC.

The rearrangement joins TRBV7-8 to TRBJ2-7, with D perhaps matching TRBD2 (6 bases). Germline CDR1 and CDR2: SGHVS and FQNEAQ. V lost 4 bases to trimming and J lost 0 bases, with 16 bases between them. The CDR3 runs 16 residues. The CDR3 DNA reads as TGTGCCAGCAGCTCCTCCTCGGGGGAGTTCTCCTACGAGCAGTACTTC. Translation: CASSSSSGEFSYEQYF.

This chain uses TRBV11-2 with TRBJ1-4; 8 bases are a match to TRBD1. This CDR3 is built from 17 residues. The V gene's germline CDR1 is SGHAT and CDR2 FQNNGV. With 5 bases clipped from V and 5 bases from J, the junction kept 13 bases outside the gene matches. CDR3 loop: CASSATQPGQENEKLFF. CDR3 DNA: TGTGCCAGCAGCGCAACCCAACCGGGACAGGAAAATGAAAAACTGTTTTTT. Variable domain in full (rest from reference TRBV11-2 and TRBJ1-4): EAGVAQSPRYKIIEKRQSVAFWCNPISGHATLYWYQQILGQGPKLLIQFQNNGVVDDSQLPKDRFSAERLKGVDSTLKIQPAKLEDSAVYLCASSATQPGQENEKLFFGSGTQLSVL.

The CDR3 nucleotides read TGTGCCAGCAGCCGGGGACTAGCGGGATCTGGCTCCTACGAGCAGTACTTC. Its translation: CASSRGLAGSGSYEQYF. The chain employs TRBV5-6 and TRBJ2-7; 13 nucleotides line up with TRBD2. V shed 4 bases and J 0 bases; nucleotides not matched to a gene: 7. In germline, CDR1 is SGHDT, CDR2 YYEEEE. The CDR3 sequence is 17 residues long.

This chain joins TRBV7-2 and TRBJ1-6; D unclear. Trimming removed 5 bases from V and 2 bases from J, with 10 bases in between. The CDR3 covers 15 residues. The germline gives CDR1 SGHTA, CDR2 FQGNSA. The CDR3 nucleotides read TGTGCCAGCAGCCAAGAGGCTACCTATAATTCACCCCTCCACTTT. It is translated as CASSQEATYNSPLHF.

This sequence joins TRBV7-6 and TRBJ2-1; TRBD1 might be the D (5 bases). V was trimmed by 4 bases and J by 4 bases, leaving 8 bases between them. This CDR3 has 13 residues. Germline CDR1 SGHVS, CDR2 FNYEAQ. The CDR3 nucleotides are TGTGCCAGCAGCTCAAGACAGTACAATGAGCAGTTCTTC. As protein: CASSSRQYNEQFF. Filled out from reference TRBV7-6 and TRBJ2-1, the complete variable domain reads GAGVSQSPRYKVTKRGQDVALRCDPISGHVSLYWYRQALGQGPEFLTYFNYEAQQDKSGLPNDRFSAERPEGSISTLTIQRTEQRDSAMYRCASSSRQYNEQFFGPGTRLTVL.

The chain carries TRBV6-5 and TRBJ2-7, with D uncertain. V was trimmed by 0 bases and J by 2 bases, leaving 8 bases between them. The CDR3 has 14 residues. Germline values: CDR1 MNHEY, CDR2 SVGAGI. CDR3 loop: CASSYSDNPYEQYF. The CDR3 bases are TGTGCCAGCAGTTACTCCGACAACCCCTACGAGCAGTACTTC.

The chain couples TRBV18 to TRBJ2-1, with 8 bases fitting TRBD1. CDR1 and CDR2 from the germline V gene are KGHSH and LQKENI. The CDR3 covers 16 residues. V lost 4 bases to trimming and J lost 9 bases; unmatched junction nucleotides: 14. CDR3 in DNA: TGTGCCAGCTCACTGAAGACAGGACAGGGCTACGGTGAGCAGTTCTTC. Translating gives CASSLKTGQGYGEQFF.

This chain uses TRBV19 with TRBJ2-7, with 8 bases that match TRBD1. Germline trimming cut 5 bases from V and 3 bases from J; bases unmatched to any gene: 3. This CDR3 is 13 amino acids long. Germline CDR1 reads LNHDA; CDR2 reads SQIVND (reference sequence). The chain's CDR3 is CASSPGQVYEQYF. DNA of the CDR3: TGTGCCAGTAGTCCGGGACAGGTCTACGAGCAGTACTTC.

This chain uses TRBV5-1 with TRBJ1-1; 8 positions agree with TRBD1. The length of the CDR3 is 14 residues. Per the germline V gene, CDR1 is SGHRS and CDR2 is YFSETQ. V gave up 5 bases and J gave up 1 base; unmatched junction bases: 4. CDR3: CASRTGTGNTEAFF. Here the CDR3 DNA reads TGCGCCAGCAGAACCGGGACAGGGAACACTGAAGCTTTCTTT.

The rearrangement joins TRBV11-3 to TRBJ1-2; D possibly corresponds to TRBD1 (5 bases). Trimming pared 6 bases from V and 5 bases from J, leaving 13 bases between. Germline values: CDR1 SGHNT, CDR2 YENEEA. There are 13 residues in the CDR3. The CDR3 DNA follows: TGTGCCAGCAGTCCAGGGATAAGTTATGGCTACACCTTC. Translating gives CASSPGISYGYTF. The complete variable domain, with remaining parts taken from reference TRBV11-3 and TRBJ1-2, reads EAGVVQSPRYKIIEKKQPVAFWCNPISGHNTLYWYLQNLGQGPELLIRYENEEAVDDSQLPKDRFSAERLKGVDSTLKIQPAELGDSAVYLCASSPGISYGYTFGSGTRLTVV.

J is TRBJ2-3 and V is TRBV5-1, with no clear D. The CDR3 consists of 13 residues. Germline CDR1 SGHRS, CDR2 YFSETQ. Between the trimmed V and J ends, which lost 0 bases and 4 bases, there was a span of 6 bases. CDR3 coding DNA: TGCGCCAGCAGCTTGGAATCGGCAGATACGCAGTATTTT. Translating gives CASSLESADTQYF.

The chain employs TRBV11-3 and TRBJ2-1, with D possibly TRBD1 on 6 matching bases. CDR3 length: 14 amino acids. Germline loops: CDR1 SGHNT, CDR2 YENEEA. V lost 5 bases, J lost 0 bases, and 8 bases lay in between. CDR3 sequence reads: CASSKDSSYNEQFF. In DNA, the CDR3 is TGTGCCAGCAGCAAGGACAGCTCCTACAATGAGCAGTTCTTC.

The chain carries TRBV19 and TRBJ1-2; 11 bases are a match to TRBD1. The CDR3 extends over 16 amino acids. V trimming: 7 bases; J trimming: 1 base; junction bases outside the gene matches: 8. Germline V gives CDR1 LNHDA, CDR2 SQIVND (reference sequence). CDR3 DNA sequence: TGTGCCAGTAAGGACAGGGGGCGCGGTCGTAACTATGGCTACACCTTC. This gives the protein CASKDRGRGRNYGYTF.

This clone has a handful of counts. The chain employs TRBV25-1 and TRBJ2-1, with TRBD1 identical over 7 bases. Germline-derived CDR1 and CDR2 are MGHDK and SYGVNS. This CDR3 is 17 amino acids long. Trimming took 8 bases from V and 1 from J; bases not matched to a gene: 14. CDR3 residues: CASSATGYPQSYNEQFF. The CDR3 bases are TGTGCCAGCTCCGCGACAGGGTACCCTCAATCCTACAATGAGCAGTTCTTC.

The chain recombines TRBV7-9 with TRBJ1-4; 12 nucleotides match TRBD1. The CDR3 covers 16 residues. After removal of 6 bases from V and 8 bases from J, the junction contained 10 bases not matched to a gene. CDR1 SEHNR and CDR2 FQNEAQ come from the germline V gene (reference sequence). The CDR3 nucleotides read TGTGCCAGCAGATCCGGGACAGGGGGCGCAGGGGAAAAACTGTTTTTT. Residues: CASRSGTGGAGEKLFF.

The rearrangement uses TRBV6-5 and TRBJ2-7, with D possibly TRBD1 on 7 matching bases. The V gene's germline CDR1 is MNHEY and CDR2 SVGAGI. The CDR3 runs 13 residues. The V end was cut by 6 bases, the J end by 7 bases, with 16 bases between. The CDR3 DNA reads TGTGCCAGCAGGCAGACAGGGCGGGGAGAGCAGTACTTC. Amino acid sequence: CASRQTGRGEQYF.

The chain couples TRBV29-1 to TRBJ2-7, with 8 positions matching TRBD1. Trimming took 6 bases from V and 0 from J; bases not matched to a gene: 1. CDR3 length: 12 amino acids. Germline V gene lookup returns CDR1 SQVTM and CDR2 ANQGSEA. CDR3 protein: CSVGQGSYEQYF. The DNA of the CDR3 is TGCAGCGTAGGACAGGGCTCCTACGAGCAGTACTTC.

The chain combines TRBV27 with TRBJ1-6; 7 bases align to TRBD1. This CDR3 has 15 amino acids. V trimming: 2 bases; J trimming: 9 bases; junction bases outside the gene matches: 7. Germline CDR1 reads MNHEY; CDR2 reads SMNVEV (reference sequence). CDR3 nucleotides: TGTGCCAGCAGTTTAGAGAACAGGGGAGGTTCACCCCTCCACTTT. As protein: CASSLENRGGSPLHF.

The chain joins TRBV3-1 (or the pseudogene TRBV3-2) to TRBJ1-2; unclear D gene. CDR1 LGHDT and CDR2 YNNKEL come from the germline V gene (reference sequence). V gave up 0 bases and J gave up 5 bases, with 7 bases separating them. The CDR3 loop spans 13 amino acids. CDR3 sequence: CASSQDPGYGYTF. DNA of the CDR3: TGTGCCAGCAGCCAAGATCCGGGATATGGCTACACCTTC.